This T cell receptor beta chain was captured by sequencing in a study of blood T cell repertoires in COVID-19. Turning to the study itself: The United States, Italy and Spain provided the acute and convalescent COVID-19 samples. Sources were T cells, B-cell-depleted T cells, or PBMCs; the material itself was cDNA or gDNA.

Per the authors' pipeline: The authors estimated nucleated cell counts from reference gene primer amplification. The repertoire was sequenced with immunoSEQ multiplex PCR; TCRdb's copy has only in-frame clones and lacks some. That table supplies the V and J calls and clone size; D and trimming were determined from the DNA. The table lists under 100,000 clones, roughly 87% of them singletons, with about 15% in the top ten. The CDR3 runs 14 residues. CDR1 is LNHDA and CDR2 is SQIVND in the germline V gene (reference sequence). The V end was cut by 4 bases, the J end by 3 bases, with 11 bases between. The gene calls are TRBV19 and TRBJ2-3; no clear D gene. The source material was peripheral blood. The clonotype originates from a male donor with acute or convalescent COVID-19. DNA of the CDR3: TGTGCCAGTAGTACGGAGCGCAAAACAGATACGCAGTATTTT. It encodes CASSTERKTDTQYF.